These T cell receptor beta chains were read from a single sample in a study of glioma-infiltrating T cells after dendritic cell vaccination. Clones were read by immunoSEQ multiplex PCR, and TCRdb kept only the in-frame ones, dropping some. The repertoire holds approximately 93,000 clones, with around 84% as singletons. The specimen was blood, collected after dendritic cell vaccination. These TCRs come from a human donor with glioblastoma. The CDR3 runs from the conserved cysteine through the conserved F or W. A D gene is named only where the DNA matches it firmly. Rows may omit the clone size; those that give it use once, few, many or a size class.

V	size	D	J	CDR3	DNA
TRBV7-3	many	TRBD2	TRBJ2-7	CASSPGGGGIYEQYF	TGTGCCAGCAGCCCCGGTGGGGGGGGAATCTACGAGCAGTACTTC
TRBV7-9	NA	NA	TRBJ2-5	CASSPPGVKETQYF	TGTGCCAGCAGCCCGCCGGGAGTAAAAGAGACCCAGTACTTC
TRBV5-1	NA	NA	TRBJ1-4	CASSKTTAKNEKLFF	TGCGCCAGCAGCAAGACGACAGCAAAGAATGAAAAACTGTTTTTT
TRBV5-4	few	TRBD2	TRBJ2-7	CASSRSPSGGLSYEQYF	TGTGCCAGCAGCAGGAGCCCTAGCGGGGGCCTCTCCTACGAGCAGTACTTC
TRBV10-2	NA	NA	TRBJ2-7	CASRENSDRRSWQYF	TGCGCCAGCAGGGAGAACTCCGACAGGAGGAGCTGGCAGTACTTC
TRBV27	NA	TRBD2	TRBJ2-1	CASSFKAWVPSGADFFQNNEQFF	TGTGCCAGCAGTTTTAAGGCCTGGGTCCCGAGCGGGGCGGATTTCTTTCAGAACAATGAGCAGTTCTTC
TRBV28	NA	TRBD1	TRBJ1-5	CASGPYRGNQPQHF	TGTGCCAGCGGTCCTTACAGGGGGAATCAGCCCCAGCATTTT
TRBV7-3	NA	NA	TRBJ1-3	CASSPIGGYGNTIYF	TGTGCCAGCAGCCCCATCGGGGGTTATGGAAACACCATATATTTT
TRBV28	NA	NA	TRBJ2-6	CASTSVLSGANVLTF	TGTGCCAGCACCTCCGTCCTCTCTGGGGCCAACGTCCTGACTTTC
TRBV5-1	NA	TRBD1	TRBJ2-7	CASSQTGGTYEQYF	TGCGCCAGCAGCCAAACAGGGGGCACCTACGAGCAGTACTTC
TRBV6-5	once	NA	TRBJ1-5	CASSRGSNQPQHF	TGTGCCAGCAGCAGGGGAAGCAATCAGCCCCAGCATTTT
TRBV18	NA	TRBD1	TRBJ2-5	CASSPPGQGATQYF	TGTGCCAGCTCACCCCCCGGACAGGGGGCGACCCAGTACTTC
TRBV5-4	few	NA	TRBJ2-7	CASSLAGAAEQYF	TGTGCCAGCAGCTTGGCGGGAGCTGCCGAGCAGTACTTC
TRBV10-3	NA	TRBD1	TRBJ1-2	CAISDRVGNYGYTF	TGTGCCATCAGCGACAGGGTGGGTAACTATGGCTACACCTTC
TRBV4-2	NA	TRBD1	TRBJ1-5	CASSQDRGPNQPQHF	TGTGCCAGCAGCCAAGACAGGGGGCCTAATCAGCCCCAGCATTTT
TRBV5-1	NA	TRBD2	TRBJ2-7	CASSLSSGGSYEQYF	TGCGCCAGCAGCTTGTCTAGCGGGGGTTCCTACGAGCAGTACTTC
TRBV28	NA	TRBD1	TRBJ2-2	CASSPGQGFTGELFF	TGTGCCAGCAGTCCGGGACAGGGGTTCACCGGGGAGCTGTTTTTT
TRBV28	NA	NA	TRBJ1-1	CASSLSHENTEAFF	TGTGCCAGCAGTTTAAGCCACGAGAACACTGAAGCTTTCTTT
TRBV6-5	few	NA	TRBJ1-4	CATSGTYNEKLFF	TGTGCAACGAGCGGGACGTATAATGAAAAACTGTTTTTT
TRBV4-1	NA	TRBD1	TRBJ1-4	CASSPAPGQGRATNEKLFF	TGCGCCAGCAGTCCAGCCCCGGGACAGGGGAGGGCGACTAATGAAAAACTGTTTTTT
TRBV7-3	once	TRBD2	TRBJ2-1	CASSFLAGASYNEQFF	TGTGCCAGCAGCTTTCTAGCGGGGGCTTCGTACAATGAGCAGTTCTTC
TRBV9	NA	NA	TRBJ2-2	CASSVSGNTGELFF	TGTGCCAGCAGCGTGTCAGGTAACACCGGGGAGCTGTTTTTT
TRBV11-2	NA	NA	TRBJ2-7	CASSLGGGSYEQYF	TGTGCCAGCAGCTTAGGGGGAGGCTCCTACGAGCAGTACTTC
TRBV11-1	NA	NA	TRBJ2-5	CASSPRGSPKTQYF	TGTGCCAGCAGCCCCCGAGGGAGCCCAAAGACCCAGTACTTC
TRBV7-7	NA	TRBD2	TRBJ2-7	CASSFAGGPGYEQYF	TGTGCCAGCAGCTTCGCGGGAGGGCCAGGATACGAGCAGTACTTC
TRBV7-2	NA	NA	TRBJ2-5	CASSLVYSQETQYF	TGTGCCAGCAGCTTAGTCTACTCACAAGAGACCCAGTACTTC
TRBV9	NA	TRBD1	TRBJ1-1	CASSVAGTGGNTEAFF	TGTGCCAGCAGCGTAGCTGGGACAGGGGGCAACACTGAAGCTTTCTTT
TRBV5-1	NA	TRBD1	TRBJ2-6	CASSLVTGGRSGANVLTF	TGCGCCAGCAGCTTGGTAACAGGGGGCAGGTCTGGGGCCAACGTCCTGACTTTC
TRBV4-3	NA	TRBD1	TRBJ2-7	CASSLGQGSVYEQYF	TGCGCCAGCAGCCTGGGACAGGGGTCAGTCTACGAGCAGTACTTC
TRBV30	NA	TRBD2	TRBJ2-1	CAWKRGRAWYNEQFF	TGTGCCTGGAAACGCGGGAGGGCCTGGTACAATGAGCAGTTCTTC
TRBV14	NA	NA	TRBJ2-6	CASDNSGANVLTF	TGTGCCAGCGACAACTCTGGGGCCAACGTCCTGACTTTC
TRBV13	NA	NA	TRBJ2-7	CASSFRGDEQYF	TGTGCCAGCAGCTTCAGGGGCGACGAGCAGTACTTC
TRBV7-7	NA	TRBD2	TRBJ2-5	CASSPGLDGKTQYF	TGTGCCAGCAGCCCGGGACTAGATGGGAAGACCCAGTACTTC
TRBV5-1	once	TRBD2	TRBJ2-3	CASSLLAGGLSTDTQYF	TGCGCCAGCAGCTTACTAGCGGGAGGCCTTAGCACAGATACGCAGTATTTT
TRBV9	NA	TRBD2	TRBJ2-7	CASSGRGTSGIYEQYF	TGTGCCAGCAGCGGACGCGGGACTAGCGGGATCTACGAGCAGTACTTC
TRBV27	NA	TRBD1	TRBJ1-2	CASSPRTGGGYTF	TGTGCCAGCAGTCCCCGGACAGGGGGTGGCTACACCTTC
TRBV29-1	NA	NA	TRBJ2-7	CSVARSYEQYF	TGCAGCGTTGCTAGGTCCTACGAGCAGTACTTC
TRBV6-5	once	TRBD2	TRBJ2-7	CASSYSGGGQYEQYF	TGTGCCAGCAGTTACTCTGGCGGGGGGCAGTACGAGCAGTACTTC
TRBV28	NA	NA	TRBJ2-7	CASSRGRDYEQYF	TGTGCCAGCAGCCGAGGGCGGGACTACGAGCAGTACTTC
TRBV20-1	NA	NA	TRBJ2-7	CSAYSYEQYF	TGCAGTGCTTACTCCTACGAGCAGTACTTC
TRBV7-8	NA	NA	TRBJ1-5	CASSSNRGADQPQHF	TGTGCCAGCAGCTCGAATCGGGGAGCGGATCAGCCCCAGCATTTT
TRBV6-5	NA	TRBD1	TRBJ2-7	CASSYRGRSYEQYF	TGTGCCAGCAGTTACAGGGGGCGCTCCTACGAGCAGTACTTC
TRBV4-2	NA	NA	TRBJ2-3	CASSQVVQLGTDTQYF	TGTGCCAGCAGCCAAGTGGTACAGTTGGGCACAGATACGCAGTATTTT
TRBV9	NA	NA	TRBJ2-7	CASSVRGPNNYEQYF	TGTGCCAGCAGCGTAAGGGGCCCGAACAACTACGAGCAGTACTTC
TRBV6-6	few	NA	TRBJ2-7	CASRDGAGPKPYEQYF	TGTGCCAGCAGGGACGGAGCGGGTCCTAAACCCTACGAGCAGTACTTC
TRBV29-1	NA	NA	TRBJ2-1	CSVRLSRSNEQFF	TGCAGCGTGAGATTGAGTCGGTCCAATGAGCAGTTCTTC
TRBV7-2	few	NA	TRBJ1-2	CASSIYDSNYGYTF	TGTGCCAGCAGCATATATGACAGCAACTATGGCTACACCTTC
TRBV18	once	TRBD1	TRBJ2-7	CASSPTWTGEYEQYF	TGTGCCAGCTCACCGACCTGGACAGGGGAGTACGAGCAGTACTTC
TRBV14	NA	TRBD1	TRBJ2-6	CASSSQNRGQGANVLTF	TGTGCCAGCAGCTCACAAAACAGGGGGCAGGGGGCCAACGTCCTGACTTTC
TRBV5-1	NA	NA	TRBJ1-1	CASSSSVGLGAFF	TGCGCCAGCAGCTCCTCCGTGGGACTTGGGGCTTTCTTT
TRBV5-1	NA	NA	TRBJ2-5	CASSPRDSQETQYF	TGCGCCAGCAGCCCCCGGGACTCGCAAGAGACCCAGTACTTC
TRBV9	once	NA	TRBJ1-5	CASSAGVSNQPQHF	TGTGCCAGCAGCGCAGGGGTTAGCAATCAGCCCCAGCATTTT
TRBV9	NA	NA	TRBJ2-7	CASSASMATPYEQYF	TGTGCCAGCAGCGCAAGCATGGCGACTCCCTACGAGCAGTACTTC
TRBV5-1	NA	NA	TRBJ2-2	CASRIGTSNTGELFF	TGCGCCAGCAGAATCGGGACTTCGAACACCGGGGAGCTGTTTTTT